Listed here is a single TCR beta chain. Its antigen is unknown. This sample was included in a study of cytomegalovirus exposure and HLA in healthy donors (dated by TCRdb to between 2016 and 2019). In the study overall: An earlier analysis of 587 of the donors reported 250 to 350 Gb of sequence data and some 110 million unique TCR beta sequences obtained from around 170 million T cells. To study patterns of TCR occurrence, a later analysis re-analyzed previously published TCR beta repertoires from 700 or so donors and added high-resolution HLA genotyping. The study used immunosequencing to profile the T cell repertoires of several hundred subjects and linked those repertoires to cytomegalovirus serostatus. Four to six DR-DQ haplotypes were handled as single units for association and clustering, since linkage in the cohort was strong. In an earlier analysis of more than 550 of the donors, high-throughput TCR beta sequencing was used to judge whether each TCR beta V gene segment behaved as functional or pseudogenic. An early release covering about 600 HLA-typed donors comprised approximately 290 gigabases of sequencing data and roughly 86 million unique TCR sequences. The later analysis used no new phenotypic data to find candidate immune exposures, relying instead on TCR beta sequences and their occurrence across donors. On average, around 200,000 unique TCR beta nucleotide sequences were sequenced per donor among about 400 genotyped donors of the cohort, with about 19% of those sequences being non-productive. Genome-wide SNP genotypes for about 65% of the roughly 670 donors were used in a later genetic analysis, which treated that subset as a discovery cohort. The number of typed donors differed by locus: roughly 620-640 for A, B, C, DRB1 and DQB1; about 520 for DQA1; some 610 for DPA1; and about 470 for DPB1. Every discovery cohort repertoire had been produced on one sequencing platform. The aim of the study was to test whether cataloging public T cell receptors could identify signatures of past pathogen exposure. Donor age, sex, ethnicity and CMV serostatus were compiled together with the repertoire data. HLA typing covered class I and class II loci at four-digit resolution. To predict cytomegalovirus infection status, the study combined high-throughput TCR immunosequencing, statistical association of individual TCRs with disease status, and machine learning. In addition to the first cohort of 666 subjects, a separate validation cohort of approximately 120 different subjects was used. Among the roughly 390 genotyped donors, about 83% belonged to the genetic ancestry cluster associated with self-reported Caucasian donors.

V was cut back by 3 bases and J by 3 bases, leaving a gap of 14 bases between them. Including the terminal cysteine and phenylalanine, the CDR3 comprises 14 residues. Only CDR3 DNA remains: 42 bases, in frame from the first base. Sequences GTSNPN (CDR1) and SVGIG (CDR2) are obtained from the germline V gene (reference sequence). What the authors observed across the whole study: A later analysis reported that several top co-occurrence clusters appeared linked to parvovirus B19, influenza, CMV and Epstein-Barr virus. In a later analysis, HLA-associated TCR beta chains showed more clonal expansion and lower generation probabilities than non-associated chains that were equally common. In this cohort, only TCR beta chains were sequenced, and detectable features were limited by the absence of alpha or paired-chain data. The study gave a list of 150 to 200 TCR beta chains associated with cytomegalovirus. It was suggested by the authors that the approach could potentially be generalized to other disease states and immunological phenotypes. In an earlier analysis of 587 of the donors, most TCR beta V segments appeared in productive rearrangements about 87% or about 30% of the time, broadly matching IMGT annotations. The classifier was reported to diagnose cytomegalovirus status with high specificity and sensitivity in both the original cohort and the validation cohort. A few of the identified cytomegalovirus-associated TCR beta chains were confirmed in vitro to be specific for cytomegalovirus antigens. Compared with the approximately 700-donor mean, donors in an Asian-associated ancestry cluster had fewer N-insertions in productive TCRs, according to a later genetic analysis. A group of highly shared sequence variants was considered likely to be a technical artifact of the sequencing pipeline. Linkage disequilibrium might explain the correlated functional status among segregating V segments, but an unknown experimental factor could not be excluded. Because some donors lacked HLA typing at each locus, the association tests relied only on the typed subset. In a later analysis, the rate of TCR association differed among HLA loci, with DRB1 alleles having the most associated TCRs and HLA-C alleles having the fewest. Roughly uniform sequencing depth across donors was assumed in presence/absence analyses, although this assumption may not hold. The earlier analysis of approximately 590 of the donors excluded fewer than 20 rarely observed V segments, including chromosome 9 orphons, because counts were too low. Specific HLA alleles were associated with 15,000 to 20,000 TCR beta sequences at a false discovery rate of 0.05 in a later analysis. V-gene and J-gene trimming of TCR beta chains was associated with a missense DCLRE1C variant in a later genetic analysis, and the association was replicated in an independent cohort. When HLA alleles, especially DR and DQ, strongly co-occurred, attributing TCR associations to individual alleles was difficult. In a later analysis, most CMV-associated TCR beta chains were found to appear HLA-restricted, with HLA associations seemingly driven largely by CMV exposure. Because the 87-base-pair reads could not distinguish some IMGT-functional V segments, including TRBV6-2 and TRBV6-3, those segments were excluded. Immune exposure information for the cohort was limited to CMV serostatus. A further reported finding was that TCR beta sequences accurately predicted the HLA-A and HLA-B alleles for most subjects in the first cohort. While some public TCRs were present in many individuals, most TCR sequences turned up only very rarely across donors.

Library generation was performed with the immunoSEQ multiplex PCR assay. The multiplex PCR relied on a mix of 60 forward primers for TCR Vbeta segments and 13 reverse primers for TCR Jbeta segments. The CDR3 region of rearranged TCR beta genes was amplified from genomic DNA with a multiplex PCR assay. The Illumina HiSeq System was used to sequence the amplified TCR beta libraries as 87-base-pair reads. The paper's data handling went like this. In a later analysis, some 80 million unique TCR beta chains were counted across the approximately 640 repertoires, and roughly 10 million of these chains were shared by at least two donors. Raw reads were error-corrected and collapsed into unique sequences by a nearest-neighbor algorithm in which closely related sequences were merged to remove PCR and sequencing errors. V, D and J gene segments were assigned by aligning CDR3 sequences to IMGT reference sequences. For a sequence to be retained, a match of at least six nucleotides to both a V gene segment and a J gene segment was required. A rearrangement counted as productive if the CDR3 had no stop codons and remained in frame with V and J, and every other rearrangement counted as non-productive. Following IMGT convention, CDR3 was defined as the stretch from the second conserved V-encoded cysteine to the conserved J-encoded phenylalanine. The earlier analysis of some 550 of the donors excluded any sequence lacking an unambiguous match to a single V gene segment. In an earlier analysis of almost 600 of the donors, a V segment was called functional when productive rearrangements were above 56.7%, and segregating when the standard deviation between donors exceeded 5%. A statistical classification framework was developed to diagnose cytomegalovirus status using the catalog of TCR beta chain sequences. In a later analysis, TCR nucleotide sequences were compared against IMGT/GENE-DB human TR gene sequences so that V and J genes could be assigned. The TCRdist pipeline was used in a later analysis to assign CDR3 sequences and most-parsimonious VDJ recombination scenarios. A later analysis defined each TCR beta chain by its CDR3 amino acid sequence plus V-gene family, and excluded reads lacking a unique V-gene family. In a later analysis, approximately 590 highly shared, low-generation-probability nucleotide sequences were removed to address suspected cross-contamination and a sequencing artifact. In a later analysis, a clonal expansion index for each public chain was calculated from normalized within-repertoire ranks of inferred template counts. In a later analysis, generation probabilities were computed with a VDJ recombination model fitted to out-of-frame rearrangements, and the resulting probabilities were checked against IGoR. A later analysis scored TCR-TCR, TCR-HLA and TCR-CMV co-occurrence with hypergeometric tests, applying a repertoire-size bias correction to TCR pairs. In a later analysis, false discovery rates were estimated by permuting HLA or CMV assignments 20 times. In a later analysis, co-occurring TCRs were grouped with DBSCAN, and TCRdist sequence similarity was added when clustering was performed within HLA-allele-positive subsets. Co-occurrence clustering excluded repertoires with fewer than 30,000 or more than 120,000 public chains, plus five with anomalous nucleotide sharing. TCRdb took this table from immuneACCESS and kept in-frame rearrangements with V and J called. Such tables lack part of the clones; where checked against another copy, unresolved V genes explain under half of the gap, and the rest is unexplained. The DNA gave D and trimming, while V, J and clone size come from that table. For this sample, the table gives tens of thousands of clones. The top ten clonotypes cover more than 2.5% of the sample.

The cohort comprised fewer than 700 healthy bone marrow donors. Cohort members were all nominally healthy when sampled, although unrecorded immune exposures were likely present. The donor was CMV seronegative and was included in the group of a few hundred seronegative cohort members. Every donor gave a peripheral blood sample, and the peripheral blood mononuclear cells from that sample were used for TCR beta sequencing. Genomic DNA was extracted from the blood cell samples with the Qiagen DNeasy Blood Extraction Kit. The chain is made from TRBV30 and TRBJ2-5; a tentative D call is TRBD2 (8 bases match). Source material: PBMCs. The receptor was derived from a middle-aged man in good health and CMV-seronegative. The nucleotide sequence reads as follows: TGTGCCTGGAGATCAGGGGGACTAGAAGAGACCCAGTACTTC. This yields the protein CAWRSGGLEETQYF. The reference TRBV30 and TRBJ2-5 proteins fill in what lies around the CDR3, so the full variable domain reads SQTIHQWPATLVQPVGSPLSLECTVEGTSNPNLYWYRQAAGRGLQLLFYSVGIGQISSEVPQNLSASRPQDRQFILSSKKLLLSDSGFYLCAWRSGGLEETQYFGPGTRLLVL.